Presented here are 26 T cell receptor beta chains from one specimen sequenced in a study of CD4 T cells in relation to SARS-CoV-2 and coronaviruses. The data were produced by immunoSEQ multiplex PCR, yet TCRdb's version contains in-frame clones alone and is incomplete. The sample has about 64,000 clones; about 94% are singletons. Before the COVID-19 pandemic, during about 2011-2019, CD4+ T cells were taken from unexposed donors. Input material: naive CD4+ T cells from PBMCs. This sample's subset: naive CD4+ T cells isolated by negative enrichment. The receptors here all came from a human donor in good health.

The V call is TRBV18, the J call TRBJ2-7; D is uncertain. The CDR3 sequence is 17 residues long. V was clipped by 6 bases and J by 6 bases, with 27 bases between them. The germline gives CDR1 KGHSH, CDR2 LQKENI. CDR3 protein: CASSQRASKVRNPEQYF. The CDR3 region has the DNA TGTGCCAGCTCTCAAAGAGCTTCGAAGGTTCGTAATCCCGAGCAGTACTTC.

In this sample, this clone turned up a few times. The CDR3, as DNA: TGTGCCAGCAGGGGACACGCCACAGATACGCAGTATTTT. Amino acid sequence: CASRGHATDTQYF. The gene calls are TRBV28 and TRBJ2-3; D might be TRBD1 (6 bases). The ends were cut back, 6 bases at V and 2 bases at J, with 9 bases in the middle. The CDR3 covers 13 residues. CDR1 MDHEN and CDR2 SYDVKM come from the germline V gene.

This clone was counted a single time. The chain uses TRBV28 and TRBJ1-1; D is undetermined. CDR3 length: 13 amino acids. V lost 7 bases, J lost 0 bases, and 9 bases lay in between. Looked up from germline, CDR1 is MDHEN and CDR2 is SYDVKM. The CDR3 DNA follows: TGTGCCAGCATCCTAACAGTGAACACTGAAGCTTTCTTT. Protein sequence: CASILTVNTEAFF.

This chain connects TRBV21-1 to TRBJ1-5. TRBV21-1 is a pseudogene locus. CDR3 length: 15 amino acids. CDR3 nucleotide sequence: TGTGCCAGCACCAACGTCTGGGTTGGCAATCAGCCCCAGCATTTT. It is translated as CASTNVWVGNQPQHF.

J is TRBJ1-5 and V is TRBV4-2; no clear D. V shed 2 bases and J shed 0 bases, with 8 bases lying between them. Germline CDR1 reads LGHNA; CDR2 reads YNFKEQ. The CDR3 is 15 amino acids. CDR3 sequence reads: CASSQLTDSNQPQHF. The CDR3 DNA sequence: TGTGCCAGCAGCCAACTGACCGATAGCAATCAGCCCCAGCATTTT.

The chain combines TRBV6-5 with TRBJ2-2; the match to TRBD1 covers 7 bases. In germline, CDR1 is MNHEY, CDR2 SVGAGI. This CDR3 spans 15 amino acids. V was pared by 6 bases and J by 8 bases, with 12 bases of the junction left unmatched. CDR3 residues: CASRPDRVATGELFF. The CDR3 DNA sequence: TGTGCCAGCAGACCCGACAGGGTGGCAACGGGGGAGCTGTTTTTT.

The chain joins TRBV30 to TRBJ1-2; D not certain. V dropped 2 bases and J dropped 2 bases, with 9 bases sitting between them. Germline CDR1 is GTSNPN and CDR2 is SVGIG (reference sequence). This CDR3 region has 13 residues. The CDR3 reads CAWSFASNYGYTF. In DNA, the CDR3 is TGTGCCTGGAGTTTTGCCAGCAACTATGGCTACACCTTC.

The chain joins TRBV10-1 to TRBJ2-2, with D perhaps matching TRBD2 (6 bases). The CDR3 has 14 amino acids. Germline CDR1 WNHNN, CDR2 SYGVQD (reference sequence). V lost 6 bases and J 5 bases, leaving 13 bases between the germline ends. The CDR3 region is CASRIGRGTGELFF. The CDR3 DNA reads TGCGCCAGCAGAATCGGGAGAGGGACCGGGGAGCTGTTTTTT.

The chain links TRBV2 to TRBJ2-3; 9 nucleotides line up with TRBD2. Germline lookup yields CDR1 SNHLY and CDR2 FYNNEI. Trimming removed 6 bases from V and 8 bases from J; junction bases left unmatched: 3. The CDR3 has 12 residues. In DNA, the CDR3 is TGTGCCAGCAGCGAACTAGCGGGTACGCAGTATTTT. The encoded protein is CASSELAGTQYF.

On this clone itself: The sample contains more than one DNA sequence encoding this CDR3. The genes are TRBV9 and TRBJ2-6; D perhaps matches TRBD2 (6 bases). The CDR3 extends over 15 amino acids. Trimming cost V 0 bases and J 2 bases, with 6 bases left between them. Germline V gene lookup returns CDR1 SGDLS and CDR2 YYNGEE. CDR3 sequence: CASSVGGTGANVLTF. CDR3 bases: TGTGCCAGCAGCGTAGGCGGGACTGGGGCCAACGTCCTGACTTTC. Based on the CDR3 plus reference TRBV9 and TRBJ2-6, the full variable domain is DSGVTQTPKHLITATGQRVTLRCSPRSGDLSVYWYQQSLDQGLQFLIQYYNGEERAKGNILERFSAQQFPDLHSELNLSSLELGDSALYFCASSVGGTGANVLTFGAGSRLTVL.

The chain combines TRBV2 with TRBJ2-5, with 11 bases identical to TRBD2. The CDR3 runs 15 residues. V lost 2 bases to trimming and J lost 5 bases; unmatched junction nucleotides: 4. Germline-derived CDR1 and CDR2 are SNHLY and FYNNEI. The CDR3 protein is CASSETSGSGETQYF. The CDR3 DNA follows: TGTGCCAGCAGTGAAACTAGCGGGAGTGGTGAGACCCAGTACTTC.

A single count supports this clone. The DNA for the CDR3 is TGTGCCAGCAGTCTTGCGCCTAAGATCTACGAGCAGTACTTC. Its translation: CASSLAPKIYEQYF. The chain carries TRBV6-5 and TRBJ2-7, with no clear D. The CDR3 is 14 residues long. Between the trimmed V and J ends, which lost 5 bases and 3 bases, there was a span of 14 bases. Germline assignment: CDR1 MNHEY and CDR2 SVGAGI.

V usage is TRBV2 and J usage is TRBJ2-7, with a tentative D call TRBD1 (6 bases). Germline V gives CDR1 SNHLY, CDR2 FYNNEI. With 6 bases removed from V and 7 bases from J, the gap between germline ends came to 16 bases. This CDR3 region has 13 residues. CDR3 sequence reads: CASRVSGVWEQYF. The CDR3 bases are TGTGCCAGCAGGGTCTCAGGGGTTTGGGAGCAGTACTTC.

This chain joins TRBV27 and TRBJ2-3, with a tentative D call TRBD2 (6 bases). Germline V lookup: CDR1 MNHEY, CDR2 SMNVEV (reference sequence). Trimming cost V 4 bases and J 1 base, with 12 bases left between them. The CDR3 length is 15 residues. CDR3 residues: CASSWSSGGTDTQYF. For the CDR3, the DNA is TGTGCCAGCAGTTGGAGTAGCGGAGGCACAGATACGCAGTATTTT.

V and J are TRBV6-5 and TRBJ1-2; 9 nucleotides align to TRBD1. With V trimmed by 4 bases and J by 7 bases, 10 bases remained unmatched. In germline, CDR1 is MNHEY, CDR2 SVGAGI. CDR3 size: 15 residues. CDR3 bases: TGTGCCAGCAGTTTAGGACAGGGGTTTGTAGGTGGCTACACCTTC. Translating it yields CASSLGQGFVGGYTF.

The V call is TRBV30, the J call TRBJ2-3; D is undetermined. The V end lost 0 bases, the J end lost 9 bases, and 7 bases lay between the germline ends. The CDR3 totals 11 residues. In germline, CDR1 is GTSNPN, CDR2 SVGIG (reference sequence). CDR3 loop: CAWSVGDTQYF. The CDR3 DNA reads TGTGCCTGGAGTGTTGGTGACACGCAGTATTTT.

This rearrangement joins TRBV9 to TRBJ2-7, with D perhaps matching TRBD2 (6 bases). Germline V lookup: CDR1 SGDLS, CDR2 YYNGEE. Trimming removed 3 bases from V and 3 bases from J, with 19 bases in between. The CDR3 loop spans 16 amino acids. The CDR3 nucleotides are TGTGCCAGCAGCGCACCGGAGGGGAGTGGCGGCTACGAGCAGTACTTC. Amino acids: CASSAPEGSGGYEQYF.

The V call is TRBV5-1, the J call TRBJ2-6; D ambiguous. The V end lost 0 bases, the J end lost 0 bases, and 7 bases lay between the germline ends. CDR3 size: 16 residues. CDR1 and CDR2 from the germline V gene are SGHRS and YFSETQ. The CDR3 loop is CASSLAVSSGANVLTF. Here the CDR3 DNA reads TGCGCCAGCAGCTTGGCGGTCAGCTCTGGGGCCAACGTCCTGACTTTC.

The chain recombines TRBV5-8 with TRBJ2-2; a possible D gene is TRBD1 (6 bases). V shed 2 bases and J shed 6 bases, with 14 bases lying between them. CDR1 and CDR2 from the germline V gene are SGHTS and YDEGEE. The CDR3 sequence is 15 residues long. The CDR3 DNA reads TGTGCCAGCAGCTTAGACAGGCGGTCCGCCGGGGAGCTGTTTTTT. This translates into CASSLDRRSAGELFF.

The CDR3 protein is CASSPRRLAAYEQYF. The CDR3 DNA sequence: TGTGCCAGCTCACCAAGGCGACTAGCGGCCTACGAGCAGTACTTC. The chain joins TRBV18 to TRBJ2-7; the match to TRBD2 covers 9 bases. This CDR3 is 15 amino acids long. Germline CDR1 is KGHSH and CDR2 is LQKENI. The junction had 4 bases not matched to a gene; V was cut back by 2 bases and J by 2 bases.

This clone is a singleton in its sample. This chain joins TRBV7-3 and TRBJ2-7; 11 bases line up with TRBD2. The CDR3 runs to 15 residues. CDR1 is SGHTA, CDR2 FQGTGA, per germline. Trimming removed 1 base from V and 3 bases from J; junction bases left unmatched: 2. The chain's CDR3 is CASSLRTSGFYEQYF. The CDR3 bases are TGTGCCAGCAGCTTAAGGACTAGCGGGTTCTACGAGCAGTACTTC.

The chain recombines TRBV7-2 with TRBJ2-3; D is unclear. The CDR3 runs 13 residues. The V gene lost 1 base and the J gene lost 5 bases, with 7 bases spanning the gap. The germline V gene encodes CDR1 SGHTA and CDR2 FQGNSA. As DNA, the CDR3 is TGTGCCAGCAGCTTAGGTCTCGGAGATACGCAGTATTTT. Protein: CASSLGLGDTQYF. The whole variable domain, remainder taken from reference TRBV7-2 and TRBJ2-3, is GAGVSQSPSNKVTEKGKDVELRCDPISGHTALYWYRQSLGQGLEFLIYFQGNSAPDKSGLPSDRFSAERTGGSVSTLTIQRTQQEDSAVYLCASSLGLGDTQYFGPGTRLTVL.

The chain uses TRBV7-9 and TRBJ1-1; the D gene is possibly TRBD1 (6 bases). Per the germline V gene, CDR1 is SEHNR and CDR2 is FQNEAQ (reference sequence). The ends were cut back, 5 bases at V and 1 base at J, with 11 bases in the middle. There are 14 residues in the CDR3. The CDR3, as DNA: TGTGCCAGCAGCCCGGACAGCAGGAACACTGAAGCTTTCTTT. Translation gives CASSPDSRNTEAFF.

The CDR3: CASSSTGGPNQPQHF. CDR3 nucleotide sequence: TGTGCCAGCAGCTCGACAGGGGGCCCTAATCAGCCCCAGCATTTT. This chain links TRBV28 with TRBJ1-5; 10 positions match TRBD1. The germline gives CDR1 MDHEN, CDR2 SYDVKM. The junction had 6 bases not matched to a gene; V was cut back by 6 bases and J by 4 bases. This CDR3 is 15 amino acids long.

This rearrangement joins TRBV27 to TRBJ2-7, with D perhaps being TRBD1 or TRBD2 (5 bases each). This CDR3 is built from 14 residues. Germline V CDR1 and CDR2: MNHEY, SMNVEV (reference sequence). V gave up 8 bases and J gave up 2 bases, with 16 bases separating them. CDR3 bases: TGTGCCAGCGGTCACGGGGACCATCCCTACGAGCAGTACTTC. This translates into CASGHGDHPYEQYF.

CDR3 in amino acids: CASSKTSGDQETQYF. The CDR3 bases are TGCGCCAGCAGCAAGACTAGCGGGGACCAAGAGACCCAGTACTTC. The chain recombines TRBV5-1 with TRBJ2-5, with TRBD2 matching 11 bases. Unmatched junction bases numbered 2, after V lost 4 bases and J lost 0 bases. Germline CDR1 is SGHRS and CDR2 is YFSETQ. CDR3 length: 15 amino acids.